Following are 21 T cell receptor beta chains from one sample sequenced in a study of cytomegalovirus exposure and HLA in healthy donors. The PCR employed 60 Vbeta primers together with 13 Jbeta primers. Libraries were prepared by immunoSEQ multiplex PCR; TCRdb keeps only in-frame clonotypes and omits some of them. The table records 100,000 to 150,000 clones, approximately 80% of them present only once. Sample: PBMCs. The receptors were sampled from a girl aged 2-10 years in good health and CMV-seronegative.

The rearrangement links TRBV5-4 to TRBJ2-2, with D maybe TRBD1 (6 bases). The germline V gene has CDR1 SGHNT and CDR2 YYREEE (reference sequence). The V and J ends lost 4 bases and 1 base respectively, with 11 bases between them. The CDR3 loop spans 15 amino acids. The CDR3 coding sequence is TGTGCCAGCAGCCGCCGGGACAAGAACACCGGGGAGCTGTTTTTT. It specifies CASSRRDKNTGELFF.

The chain is built from TRBV6-5 and TRBJ1-6; D is unclear. The CDR3 has 15 residues. Germline values: CDR1 MNHEY, CDR2 SVGAGI. V was cut by 2 bases and J by 5 bases, with 10 bases left in between. DNA for the CDR3: TGTGCCAGCAGTTACCGGAGGCCGGATAATTCACCCCTCCACTTT. Amino acids: CASSYRRPDNSPLHF.

This chain connects TRBV6-5 to TRBJ1-1; TRBD1 matches at 8 bases. Trimming removed 3 bases from V and 7 bases from J; junction bases left unmatched: 10. The CDR3 is 15 residues long. Germline V gene lookup returns CDR1 MNHEY and CDR2 SVGAGI. The DNA of the CDR3 is TGTGCCAGCAGTTATTCGAGGACAGGGACCGTTGAAGCTTTCTTT. This translates into CASSYSRTGTVEAFF.

This chain joins TRBV30 and TRBJ2-1; D remains ambiguous. The germline V gene has CDR1 GTSNPN and CDR2 SVGIG (reference sequence). With 5 bases removed from V and 0 bases from J, the gap between germline ends came to 8 bases. This CDR3 has 13 residues. CDR3 residues: CAWSPSSYNEQFF. CDR3 bases: TGTGCCTGGTCTCCTAGCTCCTACAATGAGCAGTTCTTC. The full variable domain, rest sourced from reference TRBV30 and TRBJ2-1, is SQTIHQWPATLVQPVGSPLSLECTVEGTSNPNLYWYRQAAGRGLQLLFYSVGIGQISSEVPQNLSASRPQDRQFILSSKKLLLSDSGFYLCAWSPSSYNEQFFGPGTRLTVL.

Here the CDR3 DNA reads TGTGCCAGCAGCTTAACGTTAGGGGCTGGTAACAATGAGCAGTTCTTC. Translation: CASSLTLGAGNNEQFF. The rearrangement links TRBV7-3 to TRBJ2-1, with D tentatively TRBD1 (5 bases). This CDR3 has 16 residues. V shed 0 bases and J shed 5 bases, with 14 bases lying between them. The germline CDR1 and CDR2 sequences are SGHTA and FQGTGA.

The V and J genes are TRBV7-6 and TRBJ1-4, with D tentatively TRBD1 (5 bases). Germline V gene data show CDR1 as SGHVS and CDR2 as FNYEAQ. The V end was cut by 4 bases, the J end by 0 bases, with 9 bases between. This CDR3 spans 15 amino acids. CDR3 amino acids: CASSYGQSTNEKLFF. CDR3 coding DNA: TGTGCCAGCAGCTATGGACAATCAACTAATGAAAAACTGTTTTTT.

This rearrangement joins TRBV6-1 to TRBJ2-7; maybe TRBD1 (5 bases). There are 16 residues in the CDR3. Per germline, CDR1 MNHNS and CDR2 SASEGT. V lost 4 bases to trimming and J lost 2 bases, with 18 bases between them. The CDR3 nucleotides are TGTGCCAGCAGTGTAGGGGCGCTTACATCTACCTACGAGCAGTACTTC. This gives the protein CASSVGALTSTYEQYF.

The chain combines TRBV28 with TRBJ2-2; no clear D. Germline CDR1 MDHEN, CDR2 SYDVKM. V was cut by 0 bases and J by 2 bases, with 4 bases left in between. There are 14 residues in the CDR3. CDR3 in amino acids: CASSLWSNTGELFF. The CDR3 bases are TGTGCCAGCAGTTTATGGAGTAACACCGGGGAGCTGTTTTTT.

This clone was recorded once. The sample contains more than one DNA sequence encoding this CDR3. The chain links TRBV12-5 to TRBJ1-1; possible D gene TRBD1, 5 bases. Germline V gene data show CDR1 as LGHNT and CDR2 as FRNRAP. CDR3 length equals 16 residues. Deletions cut 0 bases from V and 2 bases from J, with 13 bases between. The CDR3 DNA reads TGTGCTAGTGGTTTGGTATTGATGGGGGGAAACACTGAAGCTTTCTTT. As protein: CASGLVLMGGNTEAFF.

The chain carries TRBV30 and TRBJ2-5, with D maybe TRBD2 (5 bases). Germline CDR1 GTSNPN, CDR2 SVGIG (reference sequence). The CDR3 has 15 amino acids. V lost 4 bases and J lost 5, with 20 bases in between. The CDR3 DNA reads as TGTGCCTGGACTGTGTCTCTACACCGAGGGGAGACCCAGTACTTC. Translating it yields CAWTVSLHRGETQYF. Combining the CDR3 with reference TRBV30 and TRBJ2-5 gives the whole variable domain SQTIHQWPATLVQPVGSPLSLECTVEGTSNPNLYWYRQAAGRGLQLLFYSVGIGQISSEVPQNLSASRPQDRQFILSSKKLLLSDSGFYLCAWTVSLHRGETQYFGPGTRLLVL.

The DNA for the CDR3 is TGCGCCAGCAGCCAAGATAGCCAGGGTGCCCGTCAGCCCCAGCATTTT. Encoded protein: CASSQDSQGARQPQHF. The chain combines TRBV4-3 with TRBJ1-5, with a tentative D call TRBD1 (5 bases). Deletions cut 0 bases from V and 6 bases from J, with 15 bases between. The CDR3 sequence is 16 residues long. Germline CDR1 and CDR2: LGHNA and YSLEER.

The chain employs TRBV5-1 and TRBJ1-2; the match to TRBD1 covers 8 bases. The CDR3 length is 15 residues. V dropped 6 bases and J dropped 8; count of bases not matched to a gene: 15. Per germline, CDR1 SGHRS and CDR2 YFSETQ. Here the CDR3 DNA reads TGCGCCAGCAAACCCAACACGGACAGGGTAGTAGGCTACACCTTC. It yields the protein CASKPNTDRVVGYTF.

V is TRBV9 and J is TRBJ2-7; TRBD1 aligns across 8 bases. V was clipped by 3 bases and J by 7 bases; unmatched bases: 15. CDR1 and CDR2 (germline): SGDLS, YYNGEE. The CDR3 has 16 residues. The CDR3 region has the DNA TGTGCCAGCAGCGCAGCTCCTGGACAGGGTATTGCTGAGCAGTACTTC. Its protein is CASSAAPGQGIAEQYF.

V is TRBV28 and J is TRBJ1-2; D is ambiguous. With 3 bases removed from V and 4 bases from J, the gap between germline ends came to 9 bases. This CDR3 is 13 amino acids long. Per germline, CDR1 MDHEN and CDR2 SYDVKM. The CDR3 spells CASSFVRRYGYTF. CDR3 coding DNA: TGTGCCAGCAGTTTCGTCAGGCGCTATGGCTACACCTTC.

This clone was seen a handful of times. Other DNA sequences in this sample translate to the same CDR3. The CDR3 protein is CASSQEQGTGANVLTF. The CDR3 nucleotides read TGCGCCAGCAGCCAAGAACAGGGGACTGGGGCCAACGTCCTGACTTTC. This chain links TRBV4-3 with TRBJ2-6; TRBD1 agrees at 7 bases. Looked up from germline, CDR1 is LGHNA and CDR2 is YSLEER. The CDR3 extends over 16 amino acids. Unmatched junction bases numbered 1, after V lost 0 bases and J lost 2 bases.

This clone was counted a single time. J is TRBJ1-1 and V is TRBV9; 7 positions agree with TRBD1. Germline CDR1 SGDLS, CDR2 YYNGEE. CDR3 length equals 14 residues. J was trimmed by 1 base and V by 4 bases; bases with no gene match: 4. The CDR3 bases are TGTGCCAGCAGCCCAAGACAGGGGAACACTGAAGCTTTCTTT. Its protein is CASSPRQGNTEAFF.

V is TRBV7-9 and J is TRBJ2-7; 8 nucleotides align to TRBD2. The trim removed 5 bases at V and 7 bases at J, leaving 13 bases unmatched. The CDR3 loop spans 15 amino acids. CDR1 and CDR2 (germline): SEHNR, FQNEAQ (reference sequence). This chain's CDR3 is CASSAGTSGILEQYF. CDR3 sequence (DNA): TGTGCCAGCAGCGCGGGGACTAGTGGGATATTGGAGCAGTACTTC.

This clone came up a few times. The chain combines TRBV6-4 with TRBJ2-6; no reliable D call. Between the trimmed V and J ends, which lost 2 bases and 2 bases, there was a span of 4 bases. The germline CDR1 and CDR2 sequences are MRHNA and SNTAGT. This CDR3 contains 14 residues. The CDR3 region is CASSDEPGANVLTF. The CDR3 nucleotides read TGTGCCAGCAGTGACGAGCCTGGGGCCAACGTCCTGACTTTC.

The chain carries TRBV27 and TRBJ1-5, with 8 bases fitting TRBD1. Per germline, CDR1 MNHEY and CDR2 SMNVEV (reference sequence). This CDR3 region has 15 residues. V shed 2 bases, J shed 3 bases, and the junction held 3 bases outside the gene matches. The CDR3 DNA reads as TGTGCCAGCAGTTTAAGCAGGGGGCCCAATCAGCCCCAGCATTTT. This gives the protein CASSLSRGPNQPQHF.

V usage is TRBV7-2 and J usage is TRBJ2-3; D is unresolved. The CDR3 is 14 amino acids. Trimming shortened V by 5 bases and J by 0 bases, and 9 bases separated the two germline ends. The V gene's germline CDR1 is SGHTA and CDR2 FQGNSA. The CDR3 sequence: CASSPGSSTDTQYF. Written as DNA, the CDR3 is TGTGCCAGCAGCCCAGGTAGTAGCACAGATACGCAGTATTTT. Together with reference TRBV7-2 and TRBJ2-3, the CDR3 gives the full variable domain: GAGVSQSPSNKVTEKGKDVELRCDPISGHTALYWYRQSLGQGLEFLIYFQGNSAPDKSGLPSDRFSAERTGGSVSTLTIQRTQQEDSAVYLCASSPGSSTDTQYFGPGTRLTVL.

This clone has only one observation. Here the CDR3 DNA reads TGCGCCAGCAGGGCAACAGGGGGAGGATATGGCTACACCTTC. It yields the protein CASRATGGGYGYTF. The V and J genes are TRBV10-2 and TRBJ1-2, with TRBD1 matching 8 bases. Germline V CDR1 and CDR2: WSHSY, SAAADI. V lost 6 bases and J lost 5; bases outside the gene matches: 8. The CDR3 sequence is 14 residues long.